Reported below is one T cell receptor (beta chain). Its antigen is as yet unknown. The data were obtained in a study of persistence of HIV-infected CD4 T cells. Study information: The sample holds CD4+ T cells responsive to CMV or HIV-1 Gag.

An overlapping HIV-1 Gag peptide pool stimulated these cells at roughly 1 ug/peptide/mL. Memory cells lacking CD40L and CD69 with high CD45RO were sorted. Plasma HIV-1 RNA stayed below 50 copies/mL for at least 4 years. Notes on the study in general: Degenerate expanded CDR3beta sequences were enriched among CMV- and Gag-responding cells. Bulk TCR data could not be restricted to HIV-1-infected CMV-responding cells.

Trimming shortened V by 5 bases and J by 2 bases, and 12 bases separated the two germline ends. The CDR3 loop spans 15 amino acids. From germline, CDR1 is MDHEN and CDR2 SYDVKM. The immunoSEQ assay was version 4, run in survey mode. The table came from immunoSEQ multiplex PCR; TCRdb's copy has only in-frame clones and leaves some out. The profile shows 36,000 or so clones, 75% to 90% of them singletons. The chain combines TRBV28 with TRBJ2-2; perhaps TRBD2 as D (6 bases). The starting material was cultured CD4+ T cells from PBMCs, obtained from a patient who received antiretroviral therapy. This TCR was sampled from an adult with HIV. The donor label of this sample is uncertain. The CDR3: CASSTGGLNTGELFF. The DNA of the CDR3 is TGTGCCAGCAGTACCGGGGGTCTCAACACCGGGGAGCTGTTTTTT.